This entry lists 21 T cell receptor beta chains sequenced from one sample in a study of read filtering for tumor transcriptome and immune sequencing. From roughly 390 ng of RNA, a library with molecular barcoded alpha/delta and beta/gamma adaptors was made. MiXCR was run by TCRdb on the reads, yielding one entry per CDR3 protein. The sample shows 60,000 or so distinct CDR3 sequences, around 20% of them seen only once. Sequencing used a population of CD138-negative cells sorted from bone marrow. The receptors were gathered from a donor aged 40 or over with multiple myeloma.

The rearrangement uses TRBV7-9 and TRBJ2-2; weak D call: TRBD2 (7 bases). V was shortened by 5 bases and J by 17 bases, with 30 bases between the two germline ends. The CDR3 has 16 residues. The germline CDR1 and CDR2 sequences are SEHNR and FQNEAQ (reference sequence). The chain's CDR3 is CASSEDSPGGGRVCFF. The CDR3 bases are TGTGCCAGCAGCGAGGACAGCCCGGGAGGCGGTAGGGTCTGCTTTTTT. Drawing the rest from reference TRBV7-9 and TRBJ2-2, the complete variable domain is DTGVSQNPRHKITKRGQNVTFRCDPISEHNRLYWYRQTLGQGPEFLTYFQNEAQLEKSRLLSDRFSAERPKGSFSTLEIQRTEQGDSAMYLCASSEDSPGGGRVCFFGEGSRLTVL.

This clonotype was observed a handful of times. This sequence joins TRBV7-8 and TRBJ1-1; D possibly corresponds to TRBD1 (5 bases). Germline CDR1 SGHVS, CDR2 FQNEAQ. This CDR3 spans 13 amino acids. V was trimmed by 4 bases and J by 7 bases, leaving 13 bases between them. Written as DNA, the CDR3 is TGTGCCAGCAGCTCATTGACGGGGGTTGAAGCTTTCTTT. This codes for CASSSLTGVEAFF. Full variable domain (missing parts from reference TRBV7-8 and TRBJ1-1): GAGVSQSPRYKVAKRGQDVALRCDPISGHVSLFWYQQALGQGPEFLTYFQNEAQLDKSGLPSDRFFAERPEGSVSTLKIQRTQQEDSAVYLCASSSLTGVEAFFGQGTRLTVV.

This clonotype was counted ten times or more. The rearrangement uses TRBV6-5 and TRBJ2-1; D remains ambiguous. Trimming took 0 bases from V and 0 from J, leaving 12 bases between them. The germline V gene has CDR1 MNHEY and CDR2 SVGAGI. The CDR3 loop spans 17 amino acids. CDR3 residues: CASSYSTSQSSYNEQFF. CDR3 coding DNA: TGTGCCAGCAGTTACTCGACTTCTCAGAGCTCCTACAATGAGCAGTTCTTC.

Note on this clonotype: A much larger clone is a single base away; this may be a read error. The chain links TRBV4-2 to TRBJ1-1, with D perhaps matching TRBD1 (6 bases). The CDR3 has 14 amino acids. Germline V gives CDR1 LGHNA, CDR2 YNFKEQ. Trimming pared 4 bases from V and 6 bases from J, leaving 15 bases between. CDR3 sequence reads: CASSPKVPGAEAFF. In nucleotides, the CDR3 is TGTGCCAGCAGCCCCAAGGTTCCAGGGGCTGAAGCTTTCTTT.

The rearrangement links TRBV7-9 to TRBJ1-1; TRBD1 is a possible D gene (5 bases). Between the trimmed V and J ends, which lost 6 bases and 6 bases, there was a span of 14 bases. The CDR3 extends over 13 amino acids. CDR1 SEHNR and CDR2 FQNEAQ come from the germline V gene (reference sequence). This chain's CDR3 is CASRGGRDPEAFF. The CDR3 DNA is TGTGCCAGCAGGGGTGGGAGGGACCCTGAAGCTTTCTTT.

The count of this clonotype is one. The missing conserved phenylalanine or tryptophan at the end of this CDR3 makes a read error likely. The rearrangement links TRBV7-8 to TRBJ1-5; D call uncertain. Germline CDR1 reads SGHVS; CDR2 reads FQNEAQ. This CDR3 contains 14 residues. CDR3 protein: CASSLGQADQPQHS. The CDR3 nucleotides are TGTGCCAGTAGCTTAGGGCAGGCGGATCAGCCCCAGCATTCT.

V and J are TRBV11-2 and TRBJ2-3; 7 bases fit TRBD1. The V gene end was trimmed by 2 bases and the J gene end by 2 bases; junction bases not matched to a gene: 7. The CDR3 has 16 residues. CDR1 and CDR2 (germline): SGHAT, FQNNGV. CDR3 residues: CASSLLSGTATDTQYF. Written as DNA, the CDR3 is TGTGCCAGCAGCTTACTTTCGGGGACAGCCACAGATACGCAGTATTTT.

With respect to this clonotype: One base away lies a much larger clone, so this may be a sequencing read error. This is likely a read error, given that the CDR3 carries no conserved phenylalanine or tryptophan at its end. The chain combines TRBV7-6 with TRBJ2-2; D unresolved. V lost 2 bases to trimming and J lost 6 bases, with 4 bases between them. The CDR3 has 12 amino acids. CDR1 and CDR2 (germline): SGHVS, FNYEAQ. The CDR3 nucleotides read TGTGCCAGCAGCTTAAGAGCCGGGGAGCTGTTTCTT. Encoded protein: CASSLRAGELFL.

This clonotype was seen repeatedly, ten times or more. The CDR3 sequence is CASRFNNEQFF. In DNA, the CDR3 is TGTGCCAGCAGGTTTAACAATGAGCAGTTCTTC. The V call is TRBV7-2, the J call TRBJ2-1, with D uncertain. Trimming left V 6 bases short and J 5 bases short, with 5 bases between. The CDR3 sequence is 11 residues long. Germline CDR1 is SGHTA and CDR2 is FQGNSA.

This clonotype was counted many times. V gene TRBV7-2 combines with J gene TRBJ2-1; D possibly corresponds to TRBD2 (5 bases). V shed 3 bases and J shed 7 bases, with 10 bases lying between them. The CDR3 loop spans 13 amino acids. CDR1 SGHTA and CDR2 FQGNSA come from the germline V gene. The CDR3 loop is CASSFLLVNEQFF. CDR3 bases: TGTGCCAGCAGCTTTCTACTAGTGAATGAGCAGTTCTTC.

This clonotype has at least ten counts. This chain joins TRBV29-1 and TRBJ2-1; 10 bases are shared with TRBD2. Trimming cost V 5 bases and J 6 bases; bases outside gene matches: 7. CDR1 and CDR2 from the germline V gene are SQVTM and ANQGSEA. CDR3 length: 14 residues. The CDR3 is CSVPSGRGLNEQFF. In nucleotides, the CDR3 is TGCAGCGTTCCCAGCGGGAGGGGCCTCAATGAGCAGTTCTTC.

This clonotype was counted many times. The chain links TRBV6-6 to TRBJ2-1; 9 nucleotides line up with TRBD2. The CDR3 is made up of 15 amino acids. Germline V gene sequence: CDR1 MNHNY, CDR2 SVGAGI (reference sequence). The J segment lost 7 bases and the V segment lost 1 base, leaving 5 bases of the junction unmatched. CDR3 region: CASSYFSGGGNEQFF. In DNA, the CDR3 is TGTGCCAGCAGTTACTTTAGCGGGGGCGGGAATGAGCAGTTCTTC.

At least ten counts were recorded for this clonotype. The V and J genes are TRBV12-3 or TRBV12-4 and TRBJ2-1, with D unclear. This CDR3 region has 11 residues. The V end was cut by 6 bases, the J end by 6 bases, with 6 bases between. As DNA, the CDR3 is TGTGCCAGCAGCGCGATCAATGAGCAGTTCTTC. Its translation is CASSAINEQFF.

The chain combines TRBV24-1 with TRBJ2-3; 8 bases map to TRBD2. The V gene's germline CDR1 is KGHDR and CDR2 SFDVKD. V lost 3 bases and J lost 0; bases outside the gene matches: 4. This CDR3 region has 16 residues. The CDR3 reads CATSDPGLASTDTQYF. CDR3 nucleotide sequence: TGTGCCACCAGTGATCCAGGACTAGCTAGCACAGATACGCAGTATTTT.

This clonotype was seen at least ten times. The chain has TRBV3-1 and TRBJ2-3, with D possibly being TRBD2 (6 bases). V lost 1 base, J lost 14 bases, and 22 bases lay in between. Germline CDR1 and CDR2: LGHDT and YNNKEL (reference sequence). The CDR3 is 15 residues long. CDR3 bases: TGTGCCAGCAGCCAAGGGGGGGTCGGCGGCCCCGTTGGGTATTTT. It translates to CASSQGGVGGPVGYF.

This clonotype showed up many times. The chain employs TRBV20-1 and TRBJ1-5; 8 bases fit TRBD1. V shed 0 bases, J shed 4 bases, and the junction held 11 bases outside the gene matches. This CDR3 contains 17 residues. Germline CDR1 and CDR2: DFQATT and SNEGSKA (reference sequence). CDR3 sequence reads: CSARDQRDRQGNQPQHF. The CDR3 DNA sequence: TGCAGTGCTAGAGACCAGAGGGACAGGCAGGGTAATCAGCCCCAGCATTTT.

This clonotype was seen ten or more times. This chain connects TRBV7-9 to TRBJ2-1, with D perhaps being TRBD1 or TRBD2 (6 bases each). Germline-derived CDR1 and CDR2 are SEHNR and FQNEAQ (reference sequence). V shed 5 bases and J shed 8 bases, with 25 bases lying between them. This CDR3 has 17 residues. CDR3 protein: CASSRGRGGSSFHEQFF. In nucleotides, the CDR3 is TGTGCCAGCAGCCGGGGGCGAGGGGGGTCGTCTTTCCATGAGCAGTTCTTC. Full variable domain (rest looked up from reference TRBV7-9 and TRBJ2-1): DTGVSQNPRHKITKRGQNVTFRCDPISEHNRLYWYRQTLGQGPEFLTYFQNEAQLEKSRLLSDRFSAERPKGSFSTLEIQRTEQGDSAMYLCASSRGRGGSSFHEQFFGPGTRLTVL.

CDR3: CSVVQGANQPQHF. For the CDR3, the DNA is TGCAGTGTCGTTCAGGGGGCCAATCAGCCCCAGCATTTT. The genes are TRBV20-1 and TRBJ1-5; 8 nucleotides agree with TRBD1. CDR3 length: 13 amino acids. Germline V gene data show CDR1 as DFQATT and CDR2 as SNEGSKA (reference sequence). Trimming took 7 bases from V and 3 from J; bases not matched to a gene: 5.

This clonotype was recorded once. Being one base from a much bigger clone, this may be a read error. The chain joins TRBV6-2 or TRBV6-3 to TRBJ2-1; the D gene is possibly TRBD2 (5 bases). The CDR3 sequence is 14 residues long. Trimming took 0 bases from V and 11 from J, leaving 14 bases between them. The germline gives CDR1 MNHEY, CDR2 SVGEGT. Written as DNA, the CDR3 is TGTGCCAGCAGTTACTCGACTACCCTCGGAAAGCAGTTCTTC. It codes for CASSYSTTLGKQFF.

This clonotype was seen many times. The CDR3 DNA sequence: TGTGCCAGCAGCTTGAGGACTAGATATTACACAGATACGCAGTATTTT. Residues: CASSLRTRYYTDTQYF. The V and J genes are TRBV7-2 and TRBJ2-3; 7 bases match TRBD2. V was clipped by 3 bases and J by 2 bases; unmatched bases: 8. Germline V gives CDR1 SGHTA, CDR2 FQGNSA. CDR3 length equals 16 residues.

In regard to this clonotype: One end of the junction varies from germline; a read error may be responsible. The chain couples TRBV29-1 to TRBJ1-3, with a possible D match to TRBD1 (5 bases). The CDR3 covers 13 residues. Germline CDR1 and CDR2: SQVTM and ANQGSEA. The CDR3 region is CSVSGHSGNAIYF. CDR3 nucleotides: TGCAGCGTCTCAGGACACTCTGGAAACGCCATATATTTT.